The 11 T cell receptor beta chains below were found in one sample sequenced in a study of cytomegalovirus exposure and HLA in healthy donors. Produced via immunoSEQ multiplex PCR; TCRdb's table is partial and in-frame only. The data hold tens of thousands of clones, with 94% observed a single time. Sequences were obtained from PBMCs. These TCRs come from a woman aged 18-29 years in good health and CMV-seropositive.

This clone was seen just once. Germline and junction disagree at one end, which may indicate a read error. The gene calls are TRBV2 and TRBJ2-6; TRBD1 matches at 9 bases. The CDR3 length is 17 residues. Germline-derived CDR1 and CDR2 are SNHLY and FYNNEI. The CDR3 reads CASIEDRGGSGANVLTF. In nucleotides, the CDR3 is TGTGCCAGCATTGAAGACAGGGGGGGTTCTGGGGCCAACGTCCTGACTTTC. Variable domain in full (rest from reference TRBV2 and TRBJ2-6): EPEVTQTPSHQVTQMGQEVILRCVPISNHLYFYWYRQILGQKVEFLVSFYNNEISEKSEIFDDQFSVERPDGSNFTLKIRSTKLEDSAMYFCASIEDRGGSGANVLTFGAGSRLTVL.

This rearrangement joins TRBV6-1 to TRBJ2-5; 7 nucleotides align to TRBD1. V trimming: 4 bases; J trimming: 3 bases; junction bases outside the gene matches: 2. CDR1 and CDR2 from the germline V gene are MNHNS and SASEGT. CDR3 length: 13 residues. This CDR3 reads CASSVTGEETQYF. The CDR3 DNA follows: TGTGCCAGCAGTGTTACAGGGGAAGAGACCCAGTACTTC.

The chain employs TRBV7-9 and TRBJ1-4; TRBD1 might be the D (5 bases). The V gene's germline CDR1 is SEHNR and CDR2 FQNEAQ (reference sequence). V dropped 4 bases and J dropped 7 bases, with 13 bases sitting between them. This CDR3 is 14 amino acids long. The CDR3 loop is CASSSQEQREKLFF. The CDR3 bases are TGTGCCAGCAGCTCACAGGAGCAGCGTGAAAAACTGTTTTTT.

The DNA of the CDR3 is TGCGCCAGCAGCGCCCCCCGACTAGCGACCGATACGCAGTATTTT. Translating it yields CASSAPRLATDTQYF. The rearrangement links TRBV4-1 to TRBJ2-3; 8 nucleotides agree with TRBD2. Per the germline V gene, CDR1 is MGHRA and CDR2 is YSYEKL. The CDR3 is 15 residues long. J lost 6 bases, V lost 5 bases, and 10 bases had no gene match.

This clone has only a few counts. This chain links TRBV9 with TRBJ1-1; D is undetermined. This CDR3 is 15 amino acids long. Trimming removed 3 bases at V and 0 bases at J, with 12 bases between. Germline V gives CDR1 SGDLS, CDR2 YYNGEE. CDR3 sequence reads: CASSDRAGLNTEAFF. The CDR3 DNA sequence: TGTGCCAGCAGCGATAGGGCGGGCCTGAACACTGAAGCTTTCTTT.

CDR3 sequence (DNA): TGTGCAAGTCGACTGTTGGGAGGGTCGAACACTGAAGCTTTCTTT. Translated, it gives CASRLLGGSNTEAFF. V usage is TRBV12-2 and J usage is TRBJ1-1. TRBV12-2 is termed a pseudogene. The CDR3 consists of 15 residues.

J is TRBJ2-7 and V is TRBV5-1, with 8 bases fitting TRBD1. Trimming cost V 2 bases and J 7 bases; bases outside gene matches: 8. Germline V gene data show CDR1 as SGHRS and CDR2 as YFSETQ. CDR3 size: 14 residues. CDR3 DNA: TGCGCCAGCAGCTTAGGGACAGGAGTGGGGGAGCAGTACTTC. Translation: CASSLGTGVGEQYF.

V is TRBV28 and J is TRBJ1-1; 9 bases align to TRBD1. Trimming removed 4 bases from V and 0 bases from J; junction bases left unmatched: 9. This CDR3 has 17 amino acids. Per germline, CDR1 MDHEN and CDR2 SYDVKM. CDR3 sequence: CASSSTGTGIMNTEAFF. The CDR3 bases are TGTGCCAGCAGTTCGACCGGGACAGGGATTATGAACACTGAAGCTTTCTTT.

This chain links TRBV11-2 with TRBJ2-5; D not certain. Between the trimmed V and J ends, which lost 1 base and 2 bases, there was a span of 14 bases. This CDR3 contains 16 residues. From germline, CDR1 is SGHAT and CDR2 FQNNGV. The CDR3 nucleotides are TGTGCCAGCAGCTTAGGCGTCAAAGCCGCACAAGAGACCCAGTACTTC. Protein product: CASSLGVKAAQETQYF.

This chain uses TRBV11-2 with TRBJ2-7; D uncertain. CDR3 length: 14 residues. The V end lost 8 bases, the J end lost 0 bases, and 14 bases lay between the germline ends. The germline CDR1 and CDR2 sequences are SGHAT and FQNNGV. The CDR3 is CASGFLVGSYEQYF. The CDR3 coding sequence is TGTGCCAGCGGATTTCTAGTTGGCTCCTACGAGCAGTACTTC.

The V call is TRBV7-8, the J call TRBJ2-1, with D possibly matching TRBD1 (6 bases). The CDR3 spans 13 residues. V lost 2 bases to trimming and J lost 9 bases, with 11 bases between them. Per germline, CDR1 SGHVS and CDR2 FQNEAQ. CDR3 region: CASSLLIGGEQFF. Here the CDR3 DNA reads TGTGCCAGCAGCTTACTTATAGGGGGTGAGCAGTTCTTC.